The 11 T cell receptor beta chains reported below all come from one sample, sequenced in a study of blood T cell repertoires in COVID-19. Using immunoSEQ multiplex PCR, the repertoire was profiled, and TCRdb retains in-frame clones only, with some absent. The sample carries tens of thousands of clones, approximately 88% recorded once. Material for sequencing was peripheral blood. These receptor sequences come from a woman aged 65 to 85 with acute or convalescent COVID-19.

This CDR3 reads CASSPTHGGRTYEQYF. The CDR3 DNA reads as TGTGCCAGCAGTCCCACTCACGGCGGGAGGACCTACGAGCAGTACTTC. The chain joins TRBV28 to TRBJ2-7, with 8 bases matching TRBD2. The CDR3 is made up of 16 amino acids. V was pared by 5 bases and J by 2 bases, with 11 bases of the junction left unmatched. Germline V gene sequence: CDR1 MDHEN, CDR2 SYDVKM.

This chain uses TRBV6-5 with TRBJ2-7, with D possibly being TRBD2 (6 bases). Germline V gene sequence: CDR1 MNHEY, CDR2 SVGAGI. The germline V and J ends were trimmed by 7 bases and 2 bases, with 15 bases remaining between them. The length of the CDR3 is 14 residues. The CDR3, as DNA: TGTGCCAGCATGATCAACAGCGGGCCCTACGAGCAGTACTTC. Its protein product is CASMINSGPYEQYF.

V and J are TRBV4-1 and TRBJ2-5; D remains ambiguous. This CDR3 spans 12 amino acids. Germline assignment: CDR1 MGHRA and CDR2 YSYEKL. The ends were cut back, 1 base at V and 5 bases at J, with 5 bases in the middle. CDR3 residues: CASSQGSETQYF. CDR3 coding DNA: TGCGCCAGCAGCCAAGGGAGTGAGACCCAGTACTTC.

The chain is built from TRBV7-2 and TRBJ2-3, with D possibly TRBD2 on 6 matching bases. The CDR3 covers 16 residues. The V gene lost 2 bases and the J gene lost 3 bases, with 15 bases spanning the gap. The V gene's germline CDR1 is SGHTA and CDR2 FQGNSA. Here the CDR3 DNA reads TGTGCCAGCAGCTTAAGAGGGCTAGCGCCAACAGATACGCAGTATTTT. It codes for CASSLRGLAPTDTQYF.

The chain is built from TRBV19 and TRBJ1-4; 7 bases align to TRBD1. Germline CDR1 reads LNHDA; CDR2 reads SQIVND (reference sequence). The CDR3 is made up of 16 amino acids. With 4 bases clipped from V and 0 bases from J, the junction kept 5 bases outside the gene matches. CDR3 sequence: CASSTRQGATNEKLFF. The CDR3 coding sequence is TGTGCCAGTAGTACCCGACAGGGCGCAACTAATGAAAAACTGTTTTTT.

This sequence joins TRBV6-4 and TRBJ2-6, with 8 bases fitting TRBD2. Germline CDR1 MRHNA, CDR2 SNTAGT. CDR3 length: 19 amino acids. With V trimmed by 0 bases and J by 1 base, 8 bases remained unmatched. CDR3 DNA: TGTGCCAGCAGTGACTCGCCGACGGGGGGGAGATCTGGGGCCAACGTCCTGACTTTC. It yields the protein CASSDSPTGGRSGANVLTF.

The rearrangement joins TRBV27 to TRBJ1-2; TRBD1 might be the D (5 bases). Trimming took 5 bases from V and 7 from J, leaving 17 bases between them. This CDR3 region has 14 residues. The germline V gene has CDR1 MNHEY and CDR2 SMNVEV (reference sequence). In nucleotides, the CDR3 is TGTGCCAGCAGTCCCCGGAGCCGGAGGGGTGGCTACACCTTC. Its protein is CASSPRSRRGGYTF.

The V call is TRBV7-9, the J call TRBJ1-1; TRBD1 agrees at 10 bases. V lost 5 bases to trimming and J lost 4 bases; unmatched junction nucleotides: 7. CDR1 SEHNR and CDR2 FQNEAQ come from the germline V gene (reference sequence). This CDR3 is built from 15 residues. This chain's CDR3 is CASSAPGQGFTEAFF. Written as DNA, the CDR3 is TGTGCCAGCAGCGCCCCGGGACAGGGGTTCACTGAAGCTTTCTTT. The full variable domain, with the rest looked up from reference TRBV7-9 and TRBJ1-1, is DTGVSQNPRHKITKRGQNVTFRCDPISEHNRLYWYRQTLGQGPEFLTYFQNEAQLEKSRLLSDRFSAERPKGSFSTLEIQRTEQGDSAMYLCASSAPGQGFTEAFFGQGTRLTVV.

V gene TRBV18 combines with J gene TRBJ2-7, with 8 bases aligning to TRBD2. Trimming removed 2 bases from V and 6 bases from J; junction bases left unmatched: 6. This CDR3 comprises 14 residues. CDR1 and CDR2 from the germline V gene are KGHSH and LQKENI. CDR3 in DNA: TGTGCCAGCTCACCAAACGGACTAGCAGGCGAGCAGTACTTC. Translated, it gives CASSPNGLAGEQYF. The entire variable domain, with the rest obtained from reference TRBV18 and TRBJ2-7, is as follows: NAGVMQNPRHLVRRRGQEARLRCSPMKGHSHVYWYRQLPEEGLKFMVYLQKENIIDESGMPKERFSAEFPKEGPSILRIQQVVRGDSAAYFCASSPNGLAGEQYFGPGTRLTVT.

The rearrangement uses TRBV28 and TRBJ1-6; 8 positions match TRBD1. The V gene end was trimmed by 5 bases and the J gene end by 5 bases; junction bases not matched to a gene: 5. Germline CDR1 is MDHEN and CDR2 is SYDVKM. There are 15 residues in the CDR3. CDR3 coding DNA: TGTGCCAGCAGTAGACAGGGGAGGGATAATTCACCCCTCCACTTT. This gives the protein CASSRQGRDNSPLHF.

V and J are TRBV19 and TRBJ2-5, with 10 bases that match TRBD2. The ends lost 4 bases at V and 5 bases at J; junction bases unmatched: 10. The CDR3 spans 16 residues. Looked up from germline, CDR1 is LNHDA and CDR2 is SQIVND (reference sequence). The DNA for the CDR3 is TGTGCCAGTAGTAAGTGGAGCGGGGGGGCCCGGGAGACCCAGTACTTC. This translates into CASSKWSGGARETQYF.